This is a list of T cell receptor beta chains from one sample in a study of cytomegalovirus exposure and HLA in healthy donors. Measured with immunoSEQ multiplex PCR; TCRdb has only the in-frame clones, and not every one. The table includes over 150,000 clones, 55% to 80% detected once. Sequencing was carried out using PBMCs. The source is a woman aged 18-35 years in good health and CMV-seropositive. Both conserved end residues are part of each CDR3. A D gene is named only where the DNA matches it firmly. A row's size may be missing; if present it is once, few, many or a size class.

>-|-|TRBV19|TRBJ1-3
CASATANSGNTIYF
TGTGCCAGTGCAACAGCTAACTCTGGAAACACCATATATTTT
>-|TRBD1|TRBV19|TRBJ1-1
CASNYRGTEAFF
TGTGCCAGTAACTACAGGGGGACTGAAGCTTTCTTT
>-|TRBD1|TRBV6-5|TRBJ1-2
CASSYQTGDSYGYTF
TGTGCCAGCAGTTACCAAACCGGGGACAGCTACGGCTACACCTTC
>once|-|TRBV19|TRBJ2-3
CASSSHRKGGTDTQYF
TGTGCCAGTAGTAGCCATAGAAAGGGGGGCACAGATACGCAGTATTTT
>-|-|TRBV5-1|TRBJ1-5
CASSPEGGNQPQHF
TGCGCCAGCAGCCCGGAGGGGGGGAATCAGCCCCAGCATTTT
>-|TRBD1|TRBV15|TRBJ1-5
CATSRPGTGFGQPQHF
TGTGCCACCAGCAGACCCGGGACAGGGTTCGGGCAGCCCCAGCATTTT
>-|TRBD1|TRBV6-1|TRBJ2-5
CASSEALKSPGTGQETQYF
TGTGCCAGCAGTGAAGCCTTAAAGTCGCCTGGGACAGGGCAAGAGACCCAGTACTTC
>-|-|TRBV19|TRBJ2-7
CASSTLRGRGSYEQYF
TGTGCCAGTAGTACACTCAGGGGGCGGGGGTCCTACGAGCAGTACTTC
>-|-|TRBV5-6|TRBJ2-6
CASSPTSGANVLTF
TGTGCCAGCAGCCCTACCTCTGGGGCCAACGTCCTGACTTTC
>few|-|TRBV7-2|TRBJ2-5
CASSFSREETQYF
TGTGCCAGCAGCTTTTCCAGGGAAGAGACCCAGTACTTC
>-|-|TRBV28|TRBJ2-1
CASSERTNEQFF
TGTGCCAGCAGTGAACGGACTAATGAGCAGTTCTTC
>few|-|TRBV6-6|TRBJ1-3
CASSSTTQTRNTIYF
TGTGCCAGCAGCTCCACCACACAAACGAGAAACACCATATATTTT
>-|-|TRBV5-1|TRBJ2-5
CASSPLWAQETQYF
TGCGCCAGCAGCCCCCTGTGGGCCCAAGAGACCCAGTACTTC
>-|-|TRBV19|TRBJ2-5
CASNQRSQETQYF
TGTGCCAGTAACCAGCGGAGTCAAGAGACCCAGTACTTC
>-|-|TRBV6-5|TRBJ1-2
CASATGTYGYTF
TGTGCCAGCGCGACAGGAACCTATGGCTACACCTTC
>-|TRBD2|TRBV4-2|TRBJ2-7
CASSQDLAGVYEQYF
TGTGCCAGCAGCCAAGATCTAGCGGGGGTCTACGAGCAGTACTTC
>few|-|TRBV7-9|TRBJ1-3
CASSLGGSGNTIYF
TGTGCCAGCAGCTTGGGGGGCTCTGGAAACACCATATATTTT
>-|TRBD1|TRBV27|TRBJ2-2
CASSLSRGPGELFF
TGTGCCAGCAGTTTATCGAGGGGGCCCGGGGAGCTGTTTTTT
>-|-|TRBV18|TRBJ1-1
CASSPTVATEAFF
TGTGCCAGCTCACCAACGGTTGCCACTGAAGCTTTCTTT
>few|-|TRBV5-4|TRBJ2-5
CASSLQGGRETQYF
TGTGCCAGCAGCTTGCAAGGTGGGAGAGAGACCCAGTACTTC
>-|-|TRBV5-4|TRBJ2-1
CASSLPDEQFF
TGTGCCAGCAGCTTGCCAGATGAGCAGTTCTTC
>few|TRBD1|TRBV7-2|TRBJ1-2
CASSPGQDHYGYTF
TGTGCCAGCAGCCCGGGACAGGACCACTATGGCTACACCTTC
>-|TRBD2|TRBV7-7|TRBJ2-3
CASSLGGRIGTDTQYF
TGTGCTAGCAGCTTGGGCGGGAGGATAGGCACAGATACGCAGTATTTT
>-|-|TRBV27|TRBJ1-2
CASRPTGFSVTNYGYTF
TGTGCCAGCAGGCCCACAGGGTTCTCCGTTACTAACTATGGCTACACCTTC
>-|-|TRBV2|TRBJ2-5
CASSGVYGNQETQYF
TGTGCCAGCTCAGGGGTATATGGGAACCAAGAGACCCAGTACTTC
>-|-|TRBV19|TRBJ1-1
CASQGRASVTEAFF
TGTGCCTCTCAAGGGAGGGCATCGGTCACTGAAGCTTTCTTT
>-|-|TRBV6-5|TRBJ2-7
CASRSEFQGYEQYF
TGTGCCAGCAGATCCGAATTCCAGGGCTACGAGCAGTACTTC
>few|TRBD1|TRBV19|TRBJ2-7
CASSWTGAPYEQYF
TGTGCCAGTAGTTGGACAGGGGCGCCCTACGAGCAGTACTTC
>-|TRBD2|TRBV7-7|TRBJ2-3
CASSTTSGSADTQYF
TGTGCTAGCAGTACGACTAGCGGGAGTGCAGATACGCAGTATTTT
>-|TRBD1|TRBV28|TRBJ1-5
CASSLGQGWKPQHF
TGTGCCAGCAGTTTAGGACAGGGATGGAAGCCCCAGCATTTT
>few|-|TRBV13|TRBJ2-5
CASSTQLGGTQYF
TGTGCCAGCAGCACGCAACTAGGGGGGACCCAGTACTTC
>-|-|TRBV7-9|TRBJ1-1
CASSLVPRPGNTEAFF
TGTGCCAGCAGCTTAGTCCCACGTCCCGGGAACACTGAAGCTTTCTTT
>-|TRBD1|TRBV18|TRBJ2-7
CASSHVGQGSYEQYF
TGTGCCAGCTCACATGTGGGACAGGGCTCCTACGAGCAGTACTTC
>-|TRBD2|TRBV29-1|TRBJ2-5
CSGGSEETQYF
TGCAGTGGCGGGAGTGAGGAGACCCAGTACTTC
>-|-|TRBV19|TRBJ1-2
CASTLTVDGVWTF
TGTGCCAGTACTCTTACAGTTGACGGTGTTTGGACCTTC
>-|TRBD2|TRBV4-2|TRBJ2-5
CASSQVTRGSPGPETQYF
TGTGCCAGCAGCCAAGTAACGCGGGGGTCCCCAGGGCCAGAGACCCAGTACTTC
>-|-|TRBV7-8|TRBJ2-3
CASSPSTWAASTDTQYF
TGTGCCAGCAGCCCGTCGACGTGGGCTGCTAGCACAGATACGCAGTATTTT
>-|-|TRBV27|TRBJ2-3
CASSAGTPWNTQYF
TGTGCCAGCAGTGCCGGGACTCCCTGGAATACGCAGTATTTT
>once|TRBD2|TRBV7-3|TRBJ2-1
CASSLSSGGGNEQFF
TGTGCCAGCAGCTTGAGTAGCGGGGGAGGGAATGAGCAGTTCTTC
>-|-|TRBV7-3|TRBJ2-1
CASSLESGSYNEQFF
TGTGCCAGCAGCTTAGAGTCAGGCTCCTACAATGAGCAGTTCTTC
>few|-|TRBV7-6|TRBJ2-2
CASSLRSSPNTGELFF
TGTGCCAGCAGCTTAAGGTCTAGCCCGAACACCGGGGAGCTGTTTTTT
>few|TRBD2|TRBV10-2|TRBJ2-2
CASSNSGSAGELFF
TGCGCCAGCAGTAATAGCGGGAGTGCCGGGGAGCTGTTTTTT
>once|-|TRBV7-9|TRBJ2-7
CASRQTLGYEQYF
TGTGCCAGCAGACAGACACTCGGTTACGAGCAGTACTTC
>few|-|TRBV7-9|TRBJ1-1
CASSLQAGTEAFF
TGTGCCAGCAGCCTCCAAGCAGGCACTGAAGCTTTCTTT
>-|TRBD2|TRBV6-5|TRBJ2-1
CASSYSGAGGVQQFF
TGTGCCAGCAGTTACTCCGGGGCGGGAGGAGTTCAGCAGTTCTTC
>few|-|TRBV27|TRBJ2-5
CASSLEGETQYF
TGTGCCAGCAGTTTGGAGGGCGAGACCCAGTACTTC
>few|-|TRBV6-5|TRBJ1-1
CASSYRGTLTEAFF
TGTGCCAGCAGTTACCGAGGGACACTCACTGAAGCTTTCTTT
>-|-|TRBV6-4|TRBJ2-1
CASSDPGVYNEQFF
TGTGCCAGCAGTGACCCGGGGGTCTACAATGAGCAGTTCTTC
>-|-|TRBV7-9|TRBJ1-4
CASSFTSLNEKLFF
TGTGCCAGCAGCTTTACCAGTCTTAATGAAAAACTGTTTTTT
>-|TRBD1|TRBV28|TRBJ2-7
CASSGPGTGAYEQYF
TGTGCCAGCAGCGGACCCGGGACAGGGGCCTACGAGCAGTACTTC
>few|-|TRBV7-8|TRBJ1-2
CASSLGQNYGYTF
TGTGCCAGCAGTTTAGGACAGAACTATGGCTACACCTTC
>-|-|TRBV30|TRBJ2-1
CAWSPGVYSYNEQFF
TGTGCCTGGAGTCCAGGGGTCTACTCCTACAATGAGCAGTTCTTC
>-|TRBD2|TRBV25-1|TRBJ2-1
CASSDKGAGGHYNEQFF
TGTGCCAGCAGTGACAAAGGCGCGGGGGGGCATTACAATGAGCAGTTCTTC